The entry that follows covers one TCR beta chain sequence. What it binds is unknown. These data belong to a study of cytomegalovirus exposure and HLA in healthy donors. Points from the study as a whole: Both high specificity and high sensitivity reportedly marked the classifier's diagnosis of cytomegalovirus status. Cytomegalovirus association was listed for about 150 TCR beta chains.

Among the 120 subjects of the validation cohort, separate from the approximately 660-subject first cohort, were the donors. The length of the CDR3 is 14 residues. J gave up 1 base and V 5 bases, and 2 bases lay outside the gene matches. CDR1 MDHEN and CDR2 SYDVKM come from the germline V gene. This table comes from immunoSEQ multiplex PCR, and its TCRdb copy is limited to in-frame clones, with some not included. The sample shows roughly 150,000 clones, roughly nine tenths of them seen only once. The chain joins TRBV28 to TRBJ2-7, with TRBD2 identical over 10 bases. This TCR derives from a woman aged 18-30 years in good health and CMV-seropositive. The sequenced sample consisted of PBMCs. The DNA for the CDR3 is TGTGCCAGCAGTAGGACTAGCGGATCCTACGAGCAGTACTTC. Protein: CASSRTSGSYEQYF.